This is a list of T cell receptor beta chains from one sample in a study of shared clonotypes between healthy human individuals. Sequencing was performed with immunoSEQ multiplex PCR; in TCRdb, only in-frame clones are kept and a portion is missing. This sample yields 550,000 to 750,000 clones, of which about 92% are seen a single time; roughly 22% belongs to the top ten. What was sequenced was naive CD8+ T cells sorted from blood. The receptors shown here come from a young man in good health. Each CDR3 is given with its conserved first and last residue. The D gene is left open where the match is weak. The size entry is marked missing in some rows and otherwise reads once, few, many or a size class.

V gene	J gene	clone size	D gene	CDR3 DNA	CDR3 protein
TRBV27	TRBJ1-4	NA	NA	TGTGCCAGCAGTTTGTACCAGGGAACACCGGGAAAACTGTTTTTT	CASSLYQGTPGKLFF
TRBV9	TRBJ2-2	NA	TRBD2	TGTGCCAGCGGACTAGCAGCGAACACCGGGGAGCTGTTTTTT	CASGLAANTGELFF
TRBV27	TRBJ2-1	NA	TRBD2	TGTGCCAGCAGCCTTACTAGCGGGAGGGAGAATGAGCAGTTCTTC	CASSLTSGRENEQFF
TRBV7-8	TRBJ1-5	NA	TRBD1	TGTGCCAGCAGCTTATTACAGGGGAATCAGCCCCAGCATTTT	CASSLLQGNQPQHF
TRBV11-2	TRBJ2-7	NA	TRBD2	TGTGCCAGCAGCCTCAAACTAGCGGGATCCCACGAGCAGTACTTC	CASSLKLAGSHEQYF
TRBV7-6	TRBJ2-2	NA	TRBD2	TGTGCCACCGGGAGGGTGCTGGACGGGGAGCTGTTTTTT	CATGRVLDGELFF
TRBV6-5	TRBJ2-1	NA	NA	TGTGCCAGCAGTTACACGGGGGCCAATGAGCAGTTCTTC	CASSYTGANEQFF
TRBV28	TRBJ2-3	NA	TRBD2	TGTGCCAGCAGTTTTAGTTTGCGGGAGAGGGATACGCAGTATTTT	CASSFSLRERDTQYF
TRBV27	TRBJ1-2	NA	NA	TGTGCCAGCAGCGTCGGCAGGGGCTATGGCTACACCTTC	CASSVGRGYGYTF
TRBV7-9	TRBJ2-3	NA	TRBD1	TGTGCCAGCAGCCTCAGCGCTTCAAGAGGGACAGTCAAGACAGATACGCAGTATTTT	CASSLSASRGTVKTDTQYF
TRBV27	TRBJ2-1	NA	TRBD2	TGTGCCAGTGGAATAGCGGGAGGCAACAATGAGCAGTTCTTC	CASGIAGGNNEQFF
TRBV7-9	TRBJ1-5	NA	NA	TGTGCCAGCAGCTTACCAGGGATGGGGCAGCCCCAGCATTTT	CASSLPGMGQPQHF
TRBV11-2	TRBJ2-7	once	NA	TGTGCCAGCACCCCTATTGACGCGGTGGGGTACTTC	CASTPIDAVGYF
TRBV11-2	TRBJ2-7	once	TRBD2	TGTGCCAGCAGCTTATCACGTACCGGGACTAGCTCCTACGAGCAGTACTTC	CASSLSRTGTSSYEQYF
TRBV27	TRBJ2-2	NA	NA	TGTGCCAGCAGTCAGAGGTACACCGGGGAGCTGTTTTTT	CASSQRYTGELFF
TRBV5-1	TRBJ2-1	NA	NA	TGCGCCAGCAGCTTAGGCGATACTTGGCGGCGTAATTACAATGAGCAGTTCTTC	CASSLGDTWRRNYNEQFF
TRBV5-4	TRBJ2-1	once	NA	TGTGCCAGCAGCCCCGGGTACGATGAGCAGTTCTTC	CASSPGYDEQFF
TRBV13	TRBJ2-3	NA	TRBD2	TGTGCCAGCAGTTTAGCGGGGGGAAATACGCAGTATTTT	CASSLAGGNTQYF
TRBV27	TRBJ1-5	NA	NA	TGTGCCAGCAGTTTATCTGGGATTCAGCCCCAGCATTTT	CASSLSGIQPQHF
TRBV5-1	TRBJ2-7	NA	NA	TGCGCCAGCAGCTTGGCCCCGGGCTTCGAGCAGTACTTC	CASSLAPGFEQYF
TRBV29-1	TRBJ2-1	NA	TRBD2	TGCAGCGTTGAAGATCCCACTAGCGGGAATGACGATGAGCAGTTCTTC	CSVEDPTSGNDDEQFF
TRBV11-2	TRBJ1-2	NA	TRBD1	TGTGCCAGCAGTCGGACAGGGAACGGCTACACCTTC	CASSRTGNGYTF
TRBV5-1	TRBJ2-7	NA	NA	TGCGCCAGCAGCTTGACCGGGGGCGAGGGCTACGAGCAGTACTTC	CASSLTGGEGYEQYF
TRBV25-1	TRBJ2-7	NA	NA	TGTGCCAGCAGTGAATCGCGAGGGGCCCCCTTCTACGAGCAGTACTTC	CASSESRGAPFYEQYF
TRBV6-1	TRBJ2-5	NA	NA	TGTGCCAGCAGTGAAGTTCCGGGAGTAGGGACCCAGTACTTC	CASSEVPGVGTQYF
TRBV7-2	TRBJ2-3	NA	NA	TGTGCCAGCAGCCCTGATAGAGATACGCAGTATTTT	CASSPDRDTQYF
TRBV29-1	TRBJ1-1	NA	NA	TGCAGCGTTGAAGGGAGGGGCGCTGAAGCTTTCTTT	CSVEGRGAEAFF
TRBV7-9	TRBJ2-1	NA	NA	TGTGCCAGCAGCCTCATTACCGGGGCCGTCTTAGACAATGAGCAGTTCTTC	CASSLITGAVLDNEQFF
TRBV5-6	TRBJ2-7	few	NA	TGTGCCAGCAGTATTGACTCCTACGAGCAGTACTTC	CASSIDSYEQYF
TRBV11-3	TRBJ2-7	NA	NA	TGTGCCAGCAGGGGGGAAATAAACGAGCAGTACTTC	CASRGEINEQYF
TRBV7-8	TRBJ2-7	NA	NA	TGTGCCAGCACTCTCGGCGGCTTGTCCTACGAGCAGTACTTC	CASTLGGLSYEQYF
TRBV5-1	TRBJ2-1	NA	NA	TGCGCCAGCAGCTTGGAAGCGGTGGTCTCCTACAATGAGCAGTTCTTC	CASSLEAVVSYNEQFF
TRBV7-9	TRBJ1-4	NA	NA	TGTGCCAGCAGCCACCAGGAAAAACTGTTTTTT	CASSHQEKLFF
TRBV13	TRBJ1-1	NA	NA	TGTGCCAGCAGCCGACAGTTAGAAGCTTTCTTT	CASSRQLEAFF
TRBV27	TRBJ2-7	few	NA	TGTGCCAGCAGTCAAGGTTTCTACGAGCAGTACTTC	CASSQGFYEQYF